These T cell receptor beta chains were read from a single sample in a study of T cell responses to AZD1222 COVID-19 vaccine. The assay was immunoSEQ multiplex PCR, and TCRdb's table has in-frame clones only and misses some. The repertoire has some 150,000 clones, roughly 92% of them found once; the top ten carry roughly 5%. Sample: peripheral blood, taken on day 0 of AZD1222 vaccination. Every receptor here comes from an adult in good health. Each CDR3 is given with its conserved first and last residue. The D gene is left open where the match is weak. Rows give clone size only sometimes, using once, few, many, or a class for an expanded clone.

V,J,size,D,CDR3,DNA
TRBV28,TRBJ2-1,NA,TRBD2,CASSLKAGGPVMEQFF,TGTGCCAGCAGTTTAAAGGCGGGAGGGCCTGTTATGGAGCAGTTCTTC
TRBV11-3,TRBJ1-1,NA,NA,CASSPSYTTEAFF,TGTGCCAGCAGCCCTAGTTACACGACTGAAGCTTTCTTT
TRBV20-1,TRBJ1-2,few,NA,CSASTGVIYGYTF,TGCAGTGCTAGTACGGGGGTCATCTATGGCTACACCTTC
TRBV15,TRBJ1-2,NA,NA,CATASGGSIGYTF,TGTGCCACCGCGTCGGGGGGATCGATTGGCTACACCTTC
TRBV6-2/TRBV6-3,TRBJ1-2,NA,TRBD1,CASSTGANGYTF,TGTGCCAGCAGTACAGGGGCGAATGGCTACACCTTC
TRBV7-9,TRBJ1-1,NA,NA,CASSLALTENTEAFF,TGTGCCAGCAGCTTAGCGCTGACTGAGAACACTGAAGCTTTCTTT
TRBV3-1/TRBV3-2,TRBJ1-5,NA,NA,CASSQFGNANQPQHF,TGTGCCAGCAGCCAATTTGGGAATGCCAATCAGCCCCAGCATTTT
TRBV10-3,TRBJ1-6,NA,TRBD1,CAITDRDRSPLHF,TGTGCCATCACGGACAGGGATCGATCACCCCTCCACTTT
TRBV11-2,TRBJ1-2,NA,TRBD1,CASSPGDSTNYGYTF,TGTGCCAGCAGCCCAGGGGACAGCACTAACTATGGCTACACCTTC
TRBV28,TRBJ2-3,NA,NA,CASRTGGLADTQYF,TGTGCCAGCAGGACGGGCGGGTTAGCAGATACGCAGTATTTT
TRBV27,TRBJ2-1,once,NA,CASSLGQEQFF,TGTGCCAGCAGTTTGGGACAAGAGCAGTTCTTC
TRBV7-8,TRBJ2-7,NA,NA,CASSHSGRNSYEQYF,TGTGCCAGCAGCCACTCGGGACGGAACTCCTACGAGCAGTACTTC
TRBV6-5,TRBJ1-6,NA,NA,CASSYSSSPLHF,TGTGCCAGCAGTTACTCGAGCTCACCCCTCCACTTT
TRBV2,TRBJ2-3,NA,NA,CASSERGYTDTQYF,TGTGCCAGCAGTGAAAGGGGCTACACAGATACGCAGTATTTT
TRBV10-3,TRBJ1-1,NA,NA,CAISEGGNGNTEAFF,TGTGCCATCAGTGAGGGGGGGAATGGGAACACTGAAGCTTTCTTT
TRBV5-6,TRBJ2-3,NA,NA,CASSYTDTQYF,TGTGCCAGCAGCTACACAGATACGCAGTATTTT
TRBV7-9,TRBJ2-7,NA,TRBD1,CASSGDSRYEQYF,TGTGCCAGCAGCGGGGACAGCAGATACGAGCAGTACTTC
TRBV6-5,TRBJ2-5,NA,TRBD1,CASRLDRAETQYF,TGTGCCAGCAGACTTGACAGGGCAGAGACCCAGTACTTC
TRBV3-1/TRBV3-2,TRBJ2-1,NA,TRBD2,CASSQVSGAGGRQYEQFF,TGTGCCAGCAGCCAAGTTTCGGGGGCGGGAGGGCGCCAGTATGAGCAGTTCTTC
TRBV24-1,TRBJ1-1,NA,NA,CATRASVRTEAFF,TGTGCCACCAGAGCCTCGGTGCGCACTGAAGCTTTCTTT
TRBV7-9,TRBJ1-1,few,NA,CASSPDTTRPEAFF,TGTGCCAGCAGTCCCGACACCACCCGGCCTGAAGCTTTCTTT
TRBV18,TRBJ1-2,NA,NA,CASSPMDGDSYTF,TGTGCCAGCTCACCAATGGACGGGGATAGCTACACCTTC
TRBV6-5,TRBJ2-7,NA,TRBD1,CASSPRQGSSYEQYF,TGTGCCAGCAGTCCAAGACAGGGGAGCTCCTACGAGCAGTACTTC
TRBV4-1,TRBJ1-4,NA,TRBD1,CASSLLQGAFEKLFF,TGCGCCAGCAGCCTCCTACAGGGGGCTTTTGAAAAACTGTTTTTT
TRBV4-1,TRBJ2-3,NA,NA,CASSPPGSFSTDTQYF,TGCGCCAGCAGCCCCCCGGGGTCCTTTAGCACAGATACGCAGTATTTT
TRBV28,TRBJ1-6,once,TRBD1,CASRSPGQGNSPLHF,TGTGCCAGCAGATCTCCCGGACAGGGTAATTCACCCCTCCACTTT
TRBV6-1,TRBJ1-2,once,TRBD1,CASSEAPGQSYGYTF,TGTGCCAGCAGTGAAGCGCCGGGACAGAGCTATGGCTACACCTTC
TRBV28,TRBJ2-7,NA,NA,CALGSSYEQYF,TGTGCCTTGGGCAGCTCCTACGAGCAGTACTTC
TRBV6-5,TRBJ1-2,NA,TRBD1,CASSYAGTGLYGYTF,TGTGCCAGCAGTTACGCCGGGACAGGGCTCTATGGCTACACCTTC
TRBV5-5,TRBJ1-3,few,NA,CASSLESSGNTIYF,TGTGCCAGCAGCTTGGAGAGCTCTGGAAACACCATATATTTT
TRBV21-1,TRBJ1-1,NA,NA,CASSKGGAQGATEAFF,TGTGCCAGCAGCAAAGGAGGTGCACAGGGGGCGACTGAAGCTTTCTTT
TRBV2,TRBJ1-5,NA,TRBD1,CASSEGAAGGQPQHF,TGTGCCAGCAGTGAGGGGGCGGCAGGGGGACAGCCCCAGCATTTT
TRBV19,TRBJ2-1,NA,TRBD2,CASSKPGLVYNEQFF,TGTGCCAGTAGTAAACCGGGACTAGTATACAATGAGCAGTTCTTC
TRBV14,TRBJ2-3,NA,NA,CASSQDRLTDTQYF,TGTGCCAGCAGCCAGGACAGACTCACAGATACGCAGTATTTT
TRBV10-3,TRBJ1-2,NA,NA,CAISGPTLWGYTF,TGTGCCATCAGTGGACCTACTCTGTGGGGCTACACCTTC
TRBV5-1,TRBJ1-2,NA,NA,CASSDGTTQKVYGYTF,TGCGCCAGCAGCGACGGGACAACCCAGAAAGTCTATGGCTACACCTTC
TRBV2,TRBJ2-5,NA,TRBD2,CASSEGAGGPETQYF,TGTGCCAGCAGTGAGGGAGCGGGAGGGCCGGAGACCCAGTACTTC
TRBV7-8,TRBJ2-7,few,NA,CASSSPPGATYEQYF,TGTGCCAGCAGCTCTCCCCCTGGTGCAACCTACGAGCAGTACTTC
TRBV27,TRBJ1-1,NA,TRBD1,CASRGTGRGIGEAFF,TGTGCCAGCAGGGGGACAGGCAGAGGGATAGGTGAAGCTTTCTTT
TRBV5-8,TRBJ1-1,NA,NA,CASSLRGRGNTEAFF,TGTGCCAGCAGCTTGCGTGGCAGGGGGAACACTGAAGCTTTCTTT
TRBV21-1,TRBJ1-1,NA,NA,CASSNVGQMNTEAFF,TGTGCCAGCAGTAACGTAGGACAGATGAACACTGAAGCTTTCTTT
TRBV21-1,TRBJ1-6,NA,NA,CASSKDYADRLNSPLHF,TGTGCCAGCAGCAAAGACTACGCGGACAGGTTAAATTCACCCCTCCACTTT
TRBV29-1,TRBJ2-2,NA,NA,CSVEDLTRTGELFF,TGCAGCGTTGAAGATCTGACGCGCACCGGGGAGCTGTTTTTT
TRBV10-3,TRBJ1-4,once,NA,CAISESGNEKLFF,TGTGCCATCAGTGAGTCTGGCAATGAAAAACTGTTTTTT
TRBV4-1,TRBJ1-3,NA,NA,CASSQANGNTIYF,TGCGCCAGCAGCCAAGCGAACGGAAACACCATATATTTT
TRBV24-1,TRBJ1-4,NA,TRBD1,CATSDSGTGAINEKLFF,TGTGCCACCAGTGACTCCGGGACAGGGGCTATTAATGAAAAACTGTTTTTT
TRBV5-6,TRBJ1-1,NA,NA,CASSLDRASFNTEAFF,TGTGCCAGCAGCTTGGACAGGGCGAGCTTTAACACTGAAGCTTTCTTT
TRBV10-3,TRBJ1-1,NA,NA,CAIGGTQEGEAFF,TGTGCCATCGGTGGGACTCAGGAAGGTGAAGCTTTCTTT
TRBV3-1/TRBV3-2,TRBJ1-1,few,TRBD1,CASSPGGSYTEAFF,TGTGCCAGCAGCCCAGGGGGCAGTTACACTGAAGCTTTCTTT
TRBV3-1/TRBV3-2,TRBJ1-2,NA,NA,CASSQDFAGFYGYTF,TGTGCCAGCAGCCAAGATTTTGCGGGGTTCTATGGCTACACCTTC
TRBV27,TRBJ1-4,NA,NA,CASSQMTGWDEKLFF,TGTGCCAGCAGTCAGATGACGGGGTGGGATGAAAAACTGTTTTTT